This T cell receptor (beta chain) was sequenced during a study of molecular identifiers for immune sequencing clone quantification. TCRdb used MiXCR to reprocess the PCR reads, holding one entry per CDR3 protein. The table includes some 680,000 distinct CDR3 sequences, less than 30% detected once. Germline-derived CDR1 and CDR2 are MNHNS and SASEGT. V was pared by 3 bases and J by 2 bases, with 20 bases between. The CDR3 runs to 17 residues. The authors gated naive CD8 T cells as CD8+CD4-CCR7+CD45RA+ for sorting. Concerning this clonotype: Just one base apart from a much larger clone, this may be a read error.

The receptor was isolated from a human donor in good health. Some libraries in this study had Jurkat cell RNA spiked in. The chain is built from TRBV6-1 and TRBJ2-7, with D perhaps TRBD1 (6 bases). The sample taken for sequencing was naive CD8+ T cells from blood, with Jurkat cell RNA spiked in. Subset denoted: FACS-sorted CD8+CD4-CCR7+CD45RA+ naive T cells. As DNA, the CDR3 is TGTGCCAGCAGTGAGGCCCCAGCAGGGGTCAGCCCCTACGAGCAGTACTTC. Its protein product is CASSEAPAGVSPYEQYF.